These 17 T cell receptor beta chains came from one sample sequenced in a study of cytotoxic CD8 clonotypes in ibrutinib-treated CLL. The method was immunoSEQ multiplex PCR; TCRdb's version includes in-frame clones alone and lacks a portion of them. The repertoire holds approximately 11,000 clones, 55% to 65% seen once, with about 25% in the top ten. The sequencing used PBMCs, collected before ibrutinib treatment. All receptors come from a human donor with chronic lymphocytic leukemia.

CDR3 amino acids: CASMRGGSYNEQFF. The DNA of the CDR3 is TGTGCCAGCATGAGGGGGGGCTCCTACAATGAGCAGTTCTTC. The rearrangement uses TRBV6-5 and TRBJ2-1, with TRBD2 as a possible D gene (7 bases). The CDR3 consists of 14 residues. The germline V gene encodes CDR1 MNHEY and CDR2 SVGAGI. V was pared by 7 bases and J by 0 bases, with 10 bases between.

There are a few counts of this clone. V gene TRBV5-1 combines with J gene TRBJ2-2; the D gene is possibly TRBD1 (5 bases). This CDR3 region has 14 residues. Trimming pared 4 bases from V and 6 bases from J, leaving 13 bases between. The germline CDR1 and CDR2 sequences are SGHRS and YFSETQ. In DNA, the CDR3 is TGCGCCAGCAGCCCTGGACATGTAGCCGGGGAGCTGTTTTTT. This codes for CASSPGHVAGELFF.

This clone has more than one count but fewer than ten. The chain links TRBV10-1 to TRBJ1-2; D gene ambiguous. Germline V lookup: CDR1 WNHNN, CDR2 SYGVQD (reference sequence). This CDR3 is 13 amino acids long. Trimming pared 1 base from V and 2 bases from J, leaving 5 bases between. The CDR3 nucleotides are TGCGCCAGCAGTGAGTACCAGAACTATGGCTACACCTTC. It codes for CASSEYQNYGYTF.

The rearrangement links TRBV15 to TRBJ1-6; D remains unclear. CDR1 LNHNV and CDR2 YYDKDF come from the germline V gene (reference sequence). This CDR3 has 15 amino acids. V dropped 0 bases and J dropped 9 bases, with 12 bases sitting between them. The CDR3 sequence: CATSRDPSGSSPLHF. The DNA of the CDR3 is TGTGCCACCAGCAGAGACCCCAGTGGGAGTTCACCCCTCCACTTT.

The V gene is TRBV7-2, the J gene TRBJ1-4, with D perhaps TRBD1 (6 bases). The CDR3 contains 15 residues. Trimming removed 6 bases from V and 10 bases from J, with 21 bases in between. Germline V lookup: CDR1 SGHTA, CDR2 FQGNSA. CDR3 sequence: CASRDVGVQGGKLFF. Written as DNA, the CDR3 is TGTGCCAGCAGGGATGTGGGGGTACAGGGCGGAAAACTGTTTTTT. Based on the CDR3 plus reference TRBV7-2 and TRBJ1-4, the full variable domain is GAGVSQSPSNKVTEKGKDVELRCDPISGHTALYWYRQSLGQGLEFLIYFQGNSAPDKSGLPSDRFSAERTGGSVSTLTIQRTQQEDSAVYLCASRDVGVQGGKLFFGSGTQLSVL.

The chain employs TRBV5-1 and TRBJ1-2; D is undetermined. The CDR3 loop spans 15 amino acids. Germline V lookup: CDR1 SGHRS, CDR2 YFSETQ. V lost 5 bases and J lost 4, with 18 bases in between. CDR3 sequence (DNA): TGCGCCAGCAGTATCTCAGCGACCCGATTCTATGGCTACACCTTC. Encoded protein: CASSISATRFYGYTF.

The chain links TRBV28 to TRBJ2-3; maybe TRBD1 (6 bases). This CDR3 spans 12 amino acids. V shed 10 bases and J shed 8 bases, with 16 bases lying between them. The germline gives CDR1 MDHEN, CDR2 SYDVKM. The CDR3 loop reads CAIHQGSGTQYF. In DNA, the CDR3 is TGTGCCATCCACCAGGGGTCAGGTACGCAGTATTTT.

This clone was seen a handful of times. The chain links TRBV18 to TRBJ2-2; no clear D gene. Trimming took 3 bases from V and 4 from J, leaving 6 bases between them. This CDR3 has 13 residues. Germline V lookup: CDR1 KGHSH, CDR2 LQKENI. The CDR3 DNA reads as TGTGCCAGCTCACCTAGTCTCACCGGGGAGCTGTTTTTT. This gives the protein CASSPSLTGELFF. Variable domain in full (rest from reference TRBV18 and TRBJ2-2): NAGVMQNPRHLVRRRGQEARLRCSPMKGHSHVYWYRQLPEEGLKFMVYLQKENIIDESGMPKERFSAEFPKEGPSILRIQQVVRGDSAAYFCASSPSLTGELFFGEGSRLTVL.

The V call is TRBV6-6, the J call TRBJ1-5; a weak D match, TRBD1 (5 bases). Germline V gene data show CDR1 as MNHNY and CDR2 as SVGAGI (reference sequence). CDR3 length: 13 residues. Trimming stripped 7 bases from V and 6 bases from J, with 13 bases between. CDR3 nucleotides: TGTGCCAGCAAGGGTGGGGCTGGTCAGCCCCAGCATTTT. This sequence encodes CASKGGAGQPQHF.

The chain couples TRBV29-1 to TRBJ2-2; D ambiguous. The CDR3 covers 13 residues. The V end was cut by 3 bases, the J end by 1 base, with 6 bases between. Germline CDR1 and CDR2: SQVTM and ANQGSEA. The CDR3 nucleotides read TGCAGCGTTGATAGTGGGAACACCGGGGAGCTGTTTTTT. It encodes CSVDSGNTGELFF.

This sequence joins TRBV4-2 and TRBJ2-7; D call uncertain. This CDR3 has 14 amino acids. The germline CDR1 and CDR2 sequences are LGHNA and YNFKEQ. The ends were cut back, 1 base at V and 1 base at J, with 8 bases in the middle. The CDR3 region is CASSQGAGSYEQYF. CDR3 bases: TGTGCCAGCAGCCAAGGGGCCGGATCCTACGAGCAGTACTTC.

The rearrangement uses TRBV5-1 and TRBJ1-1; D unclear. The CDR3 runs to 13 residues. CDR1 SGHRS and CDR2 YFSETQ come from the germline V gene. Trimming shortened V by 5 bases and J by 1 base, and 9 bases separated the two germline ends. CDR3 sequence reads: CASSPGPNTEAFF. CDR3 bases: TGCGCCAGCAGTCCGGGCCCGAACACTGAAGCTTTCTTT.

The chain employs TRBV5-1 and TRBJ1-1; 10 positions match TRBD1. The J segment lost 2 bases and the V segment lost 3 bases, leaving 7 bases of the junction unmatched. Germline V gives CDR1 SGHRS, CDR2 YFSETQ. The CDR3 totals 16 residues. CDR3 sequence: CASSSGTGVINTEAFF. The CDR3 DNA is TGCGCCAGCAGCTCCGGGACAGGGGTTATAAACACTGAAGCTTTCTTT.

V gene TRBV4-1 combines with J gene TRBJ2-7, with TRBD1 matching 12 bases. The CDR3 is made up of 16 amino acids. The V segment lost 3 bases and the J segment 4 bases; nucleotides outside the gene matches: 7. In germline, CDR1 is MGHRA, CDR2 YSYEKL. The CDR3 coding sequence is TGCGCCAGCAGCCAGTCCGGGACAGGGGGCGCGTACGAGCAGTACTTC. Amino acid sequence: CASSQSGTGGAYEQYF.

This chain uses TRBV2 with TRBJ2-3, with D perhaps matching TRBD2 (6 bases). In germline, CDR1 is SNHLY, CDR2 FYNNEI. Trimming removed 8 bases from V and 0 bases from J, with 15 bases in between. There are 15 residues in the CDR3. The CDR3 nucleotides are TGTGCCAGCCACACGGGGGTTTCTAGCACAGATACGCAGTATTTT. Amino acids: CASHTGVSSTDTQYF.

The J gene is TRBJ1-3, the V gene TRBV28, with D tentatively TRBD1 (6 bases). Trimming stripped 6 bases from V and 3 bases from J, with 15 bases between. The CDR3 extends over 15 amino acids. In germline, CDR1 is MDHEN, CDR2 SYDVKM. The CDR3 DNA sequence: TGTGCCAGCAGACTCCAGGGGATGGGTGGAAACACCATATATTTT. This codes for CASRLQGMGGNTIYF.

This clone was counted a few times. V and J are TRBV28 and TRBJ1-2; tentatively, D is TRBD1 (5 bases). The germline CDR1 and CDR2 sequences are MDHEN and SYDVKM. The CDR3 covers 13 residues. V lost 6 bases to trimming and J lost 8 bases, with 16 bases between them. The CDR3 DNA reads as TGTGCCAGCAGGAATCAGGGCCGGCGAGGCTACACCTTC. Its protein is CASRNQGRRGYTF.